This T cell receptor beta chain is from a study of blood T cell repertoires in COVID-19. Germline loops: CDR1 SGHDN, CDR2 FVKESK. The CDR3 totals 15 residues. V lost 3 bases and J lost 4; bases outside the gene matches: 7. Clones were sequenced by immunoSEQ multiplex PCR, and TCRdb holds only the in-frame ones, with some missing. Of approximately 90,000 clones detected, 80% to 90% appear once; the ten largest clones hold 1.2%. Sequenced: peripheral blood. The receptor was isolated from a man at least 80 years old with active or convalescent COVID-19. The chain is built from TRBV14 and TRBJ1-1, with TRBD1 matching 8 bases. CDR3 region: CASSHRGQGITEAFF. For the CDR3, the DNA is TGTGCCAGCAGCCACCGCGGACAGGGAATCACTGAAGCTTTCTTT.